This T cell receptor (beta chain) was found in a study of control samples from healthy donors and cancer patients. The CDR3 covers 13 residues. Germline V gene sequence: CDR1 MNHEY, CDR2 SVGAGI. The V gene lost 5 bases and the J gene lost 1 base, with 8 bases spanning the gap. TCRdb's table, derived via immunoSEQ multiplex PCR, lists solely in-frame clones and lacks some. Among 100,000 to 150,000 clones listed, over 75% were seen once. The rearrangement joins TRBV6-5 to TRBJ1-1; D is ambiguous. The clonotype comes from a middle-aged man in good health. Sequencing was done on a sample of blood. The CDR3 nucleotides are TGTGCCAGCAGTCTAATGAAGAACACTGAAGCTTTCTTT. Encoded protein: CASSLMKNTEAFF.